The 4 T cell receptor beta chains reported below all come from one sample, sequenced in a study of cytomegalovirus exposure and HLA in healthy donors. PCR amplification relied on 60 Vbeta primers (plus 13 Jbeta primers). TCRdb's copy holds only in-frame clones and misses some; the assay was immunoSEQ multiplex PCR. The sample shows around 150,000 clones, roughly 80% of them seen only once. The sequenced material came from PBMCs. Receptors were obtained from a man between 35 and 55 years old in good health and CMV-seronegative.

The chain joins TRBV7-2 to TRBJ2-1; possibly TRBD1 for D (5 bases). From germline, CDR1 is SGHTA and CDR2 FQGNSA. This CDR3 has 15 amino acids. The V end lost 2 bases, the J end lost 7 bases, and 15 bases lay between the germline ends. The CDR3 nucleotides read TGTGCCAGCAGCTTAATAGCAGGGCTCGGGAATGAGCAGTTCTTC. Translating it yields CASSLIAGLGNEQFF.

This clone was picked up one time. This may be a read error: a much more frequent sequence differs by one nucleotide. V usage is TRBV10-2 and J usage is TRBJ2-1; 7 positions agree with TRBD1. Germline CDR1 WSHSY, CDR2 SAAADI. With V trimmed by 3 bases and J by 0 bases, 2 bases remained unmatched. There are 15 residues in the CDR3. CDR3 sequence reads: CASSDSGGSYNEQFF. CDR3 DNA sequence: TGCGCCAGCAGTGACTCAGGGGGCTCCTACAATGAGCAGTTCTTC.

V usage is TRBV4-2 and J usage is TRBJ1-5; 9 bases are shared with TRBD1. The CDR3 has 13 amino acids. Germline CDR1 is LGHNA and CDR2 is YNFKEQ. Trimming cost V 4 bases and J 7 bases; bases outside gene matches: 2. CDR3 residues: CASSPGQGQPQHF. The CDR3 coding sequence is TGTGCCAGCAGCCCGGGACAGGGACAGCCCCAGCATTTT.

The chain joins TRBV9 to TRBJ2-5, with 7 bases fitting TRBD2. CDR1 is SGDLS and CDR2 is YYNGEE in the germline V gene. The CDR3 is 15 residues long. The junction had 2 bases not matched to a gene; V was cut back by 0 bases and J by 0 bases. CDR3 loop: CASSVAAGYQETQYF. The CDR3 DNA reads TGTGCCAGCAGCGTAGCAGCGGGGTACCAAGAGACCCAGTACTTC.